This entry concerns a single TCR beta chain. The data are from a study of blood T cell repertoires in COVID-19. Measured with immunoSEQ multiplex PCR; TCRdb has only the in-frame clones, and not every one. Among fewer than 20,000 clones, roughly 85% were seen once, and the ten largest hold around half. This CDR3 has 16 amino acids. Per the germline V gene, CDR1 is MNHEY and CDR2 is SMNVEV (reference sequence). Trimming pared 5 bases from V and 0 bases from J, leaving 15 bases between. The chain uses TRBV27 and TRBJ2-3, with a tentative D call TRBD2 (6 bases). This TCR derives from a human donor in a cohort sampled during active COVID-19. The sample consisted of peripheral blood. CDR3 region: CASSPSIAVSTDTQYF. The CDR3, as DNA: TGTGCCAGCAGTCCTTCCATAGCGGTTAGCACAGATACGCAGTATTTT.